The source of this TCR beta chain is a study of shared clonotypes between healthy human individuals (dated by TCRdb to about 2020). Broadly, across the study: Three men and two women, aged 18 to 49 years, made up the cohort. To increase sequencing depth and limit assay-specific biases, TCR repertoire library preparation and sequencing were carried out by different laboratories using diverse techniques. To estimate repertoire size and how much clonotypes are shared between individuals, the study performed deep sequencing of blood TCR repertoires from about five healthy adults. For each donor, CD4 naive and CD4 memory were each run on three plates, CD8 naive on two plates, and CD8 memory on one plate. Per donor, leukapheresis produced somewhere between about 0.94 and 9.5 billion PBMCs.

The germline V gene encodes CDR1 SGHTA and CDR2 FQGTGA. V is cut back by 4 bases and J by 4 bases, with 2 bases in the junction unmatched. From the cysteine through the phenylalanine, the CDR3 covers 14 amino acids. The entry retains the CDR3 DNA only, 42 bases that are in frame from base 1. Healthy HIV-negative adults with no recently reported acute infections or vaccinations were included as donors. Every donor was a Caucasian adult living in Nashville, Tennessee, USA. CD4+ T cells were enriched by magnetic negative selection; naive cells were then positively selected on CD45RA, and the negative fraction formed the memory subset. Blood was obtained by leukapheresis, after which PBMCs were separated by Ficoll-Histopaque density gradient centrifugation and cryopreserved in liquid nitrogen vapor phase. Purity and quantity of every magnetically sorted T cell population were checked by analytical flow cytometry. From each sorted fraction, genomic DNA was isolated and quantified by UV absorbance on a Nanodrop 2000c.

As to this clone: Its target antigen remains unknown. One base away there is no much larger clone; base qualities are not given.

Study-wide findings and limitations: Roughly 5.2% of naive CD4, around 4% of naive CD8, roughly 2.4% of memory CD4, and around 0.42% of memory CD8 clonotypes were shared across a few donors. Even with the large sequencing depth, rarefaction of the sorted-subset datasets indicated that sequencing was incomplete. Naive subsets generally had larger estimated clonotype richness than memory subsets. Clonotypes shared by all four sorted-subset donors showed higher generation probabilities than non-shared clonotypes. Pairwise subsampling indicated that sequencing depth was expected to affect the degree of clonotype sharing among donors. Sampling was limited to blood, and TCR repertoires in tissue likely differ from TCR repertoires in blood. The genetic and exposure-history diversity represented was limited by the small number of donors.

Using the deep immunoSEQ assay, multiplex PCR amplified TCR CDR3 regions from genomic DNA. For each cell subset, the extracted genomic DNA was distributed evenly across all wells of several immunoSEQ 96-well plates, and each plate served as one replicate. For sorted subsets, each replicate PCR was loaded with about 200 ng genomic DNA, equivalent to 30,000 or so T cell genomes. The purified libraries were quantified using a Qubit 3.0 fluorometer, sized with a Bioanalyzer 2100, and then quantified again using the KAPA Library Quantification kit. Every immunoSEQ 96-well plate was sequenced on a separate single-read 150-cycle Illumina NextSeq 550 flow cell. The authors' analysis ran thus. The immunoSEQ output contained only junctional sequences without quality scores, so filtering could not match that applied to full-length reads. To assign V/J genes and CDR3, sequences were annotated using PyIR, a Python wrapper for IgBLAST v1.9, with IMGT germline references. Reads were removed for weak V/J assignments (E-value above 1e-6), missing CDR3, stop codons, out-of-frame junctions, or ambiguous translated residues. A V3J clonotype was defined by an identical inferred V gene, J gene, and CDR3 amino acid sequence. Percentage overlap between repertoires was calculated by dividing the number of shared unique clonotypes by the size of the smaller repertoire. Three approaches were used to assess repertoire richness: RTK rarefaction, the Chao1 estimator, and Recon v2.1 estimates of unobserved clonotypes. For all TCRbeta clonotypes obtained by the gDNA method from four donors, generation probabilities were computed with OLGA. As stored in TCRdb, this immuneACCESS dataset retains in-frame rearrangements with V and J assigned. A fraction of the clones does not appear; measured against another copy, unresolved V genes explain less than half of the discrepancy, and the remainder lacks a known reason. V and J calls and clone size are given by that table; D and trimming were obtained from the DNA. Within this sample are approximately 2.1 million clones, with approximately 93% of them counted one time only. The ten largest clonotypes hold around 0.4% of the sample.

The sequenced sample was naive CD4+ T cells from PBMCs. The cell subset or site label, read with the paper, signifies: CD45RA+ positively selected. The rearranged chain carries TRBV7-3 and TRBJ2-2, with 8 bases matching TRBD2. The receptor comes from a man aged 18-30 years in good health. Some clones in this sample may be carry-over from other donors' samples. CDR3 sequence: CASSWGTSTGELFF. The nucleotide sequence reads as follows: TGTGCCAGCAGCTGGGGGACTAGCACCGGGGAGCTGTTTTTT.